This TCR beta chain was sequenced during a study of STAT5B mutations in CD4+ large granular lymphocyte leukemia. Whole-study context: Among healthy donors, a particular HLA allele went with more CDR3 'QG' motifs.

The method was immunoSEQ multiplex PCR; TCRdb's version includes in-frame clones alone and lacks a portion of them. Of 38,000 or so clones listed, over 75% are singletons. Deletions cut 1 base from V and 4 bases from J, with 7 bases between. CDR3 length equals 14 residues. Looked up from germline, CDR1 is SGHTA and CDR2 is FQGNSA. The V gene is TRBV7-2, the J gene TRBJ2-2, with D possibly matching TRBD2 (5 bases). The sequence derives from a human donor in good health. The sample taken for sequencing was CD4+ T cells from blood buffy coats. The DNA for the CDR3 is TGTGCCAGCAGCTTAGATCGGGGCACCGGGGAGCTGTTTTTT. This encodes CASSLDRGTGELFF.